This T cell receptor beta chain was profiled in a study of T-cell memory formation after mild COVID-19. Study background: Each donor largely had its own TCR clusters. Study results and caveats: Several responding clones turned up in pre-infection memory, indicating that cross-reactive memory may have taken part.

V gave up 0 bases and J gave up 5 bases; unmatched junction bases: 4. Per germline, CDR1 SGHNT and CDR2 YYREEE (reference sequence). The CDR3 has 15 amino acids. TCRdb processed the 5' RACE reads anew with MiXCR; each CDR3 protein has one entry. The profile shows under 700,000 distinct CDR3 sequences, around 20% of them singletons. As concerns this clonotype: Its antigen is as yet unknown.

The clonotype originates from an adult woman who had mild COVID-19 (a few samples of this study predate the infection). Cell type and time point are not known. Sequencing was carried out using PBMCs or a T cell subset sorted from them (not recorded which). J is TRBJ2-1 and V is TRBV5-4, with TRBD2 matching over 8 bases. CDR3 sequence reads: CASSLAGLGNNEQFF. The DNA for the CDR3 is TGTGCCAGCAGCTTGGCGGGACTAGGCAACAATGAGCAGTTCTTC. Full variable domain (rest looked up from reference TRBV5-4 and TRBJ2-1): ETGVTQSPTHLIKTRGQQVTLRCSSQSGHNTVSWYQQALGQGPQFIFQYYREEENGRGNFPPRFSGLQFPNYSSELNVNALELDDSALYLCASSLAGLGNNEQFFGPGTRLTVL.